This is a list of T cell receptor beta chains from one sample in a study of vaccination effects on CD4 cells after COVID-19. Their cognate antigens are unknown. This table comes from immunoSEQ multiplex PCR, and its TCRdb copy is limited to in-frame clones, with some not included. The sample holds more than 9,000 clones; over 60% are singletons and the top ten take roughly 8.7%. The sequencing here drew on CD4+ T cells from PBMCs cultured with SARS-CoV-2 spike peptides, taken after COVID-19 vaccination. These receptors originate from a human donor who received a COVID-19 vaccine. Each CDR3 is given with its conserved first and last residue. Each record gives: D gene, clone size, V gene, J gene, CDR3 DNA, CDR3 protein. D genes are given only for firm matches. Clone size appears in some rows only: once, few, many, or a class for an expanded clone.

D gene: TRBD2; clone size: -; V gene: TRBV5-1; J gene: TRBJ2-3; CDR3 DNA: TGCGCCACCTCTAGCGGGGGGCCCGCAGATACGCAGTATTTT; CDR3 protein: CATSSGGPADTQYF
D gene: -; clone size: -; V gene: TRBV15; J gene: TRBJ1-2; CDR3 DNA: TGTGCCACCAGCAGAGTATATGAGGGGAACTATGGCTACACCTTC; CDR3 protein: CATSRVYEGNYGYTF
D gene: -; clone size: -; V gene: TRBV20-1; J gene: TRBJ2-7; CDR3 DNA: TGCAGTGGGGGGAGAGGGGGAGAGCAGTACTTC; CDR3 protein: CSGGRGGEQYF
D gene: -; clone size: -; V gene: TRBV19; J gene: TRBJ2-3; CDR3 DNA: TGTGCCAGTAGCAGTAGGTTTACCACAGATACGCAGTATTTT; CDR3 protein: CASSSRFTTDTQYF
D gene: -; clone size: -; V gene: TRBV6-2/TRBV6-3; J gene: TRBJ2-5; CDR3 DNA: TGTGCCAGCAGTTACGCCCGGGAGACCCAGTACTTC; CDR3 protein: CASSYARETQYF
D gene: TRBD1; clone size: -; V gene: TRBV5-1; J gene: TRBJ2-1; CDR3 DNA: TGCGCCAGCAGCTTGTATGGACAGGGTTTCGCTGAGCAGTTCTTC; CDR3 protein: CASSLYGQGFAEQFF
D gene: TRBD1; clone size: -; V gene: TRBV5-1; J gene: TRBJ1-3; CDR3 DNA: TGCGCCAGCAGCTGGGAATCAGGGGGGAACACCATATATTTT; CDR3 protein: CASSWESGGNTIYF
D gene: -; clone size: few; V gene: TRBV3-1/TRBV3-2; J gene: TRBJ1-1; CDR3 DNA: TGTGCCAGCAGCCCCTCGCGCGGGGGCACTGAAGCTTTCTTT; CDR3 protein: CASSPSRGGTEAFF
D gene: TRBD1; clone size: -; V gene: TRBV20-1; J gene: TRBJ2-2; CDR3 DNA: TGCAGTGGGACAGGGTCCGGGGAGCTGTTTTTT; CDR3 protein: CSGTGSGELFF
D gene: -; clone size: -; V gene: TRBV6-6; J gene: TRBJ2-1; CDR3 DNA: TGTGCCAGCAGTCCAAAGCCAGCAGCGCCGACCTACAATGAGCAGTTCTTC; CDR3 protein: CASSPKPAAPTYNEQFF
D gene: -; clone size: -; V gene: TRBV15; J gene: TRBJ2-5; CDR3 DNA: TGTGCCACCAGCAGAGATGGACGGCGGGGTGGGGAGACCCAGTACTTC; CDR3 protein: CATSRDGRRGGETQYF
D gene: -; clone size: -; V gene: TRBV6-5; J gene: TRBJ1-3; CDR3 DNA: TGTGCCAGCAGTTACATACCTGGAAACACCATATATTTT; CDR3 protein: CASSYIPGNTIYF
D gene: -; clone size: -; V gene: TRBV27; J gene: TRBJ1-2; CDR3 DNA: TGTGCCAGCAGCTTTAGACAGTTCACTGGCTACACCTTC; CDR3 protein: CASSFRQFTGYTF
D gene: -; clone size: few; V gene: TRBV6-1; J gene: TRBJ2-3; CDR3 DNA: TGTGCCAGCAGTGAAATGGTAGATACGCAGTATTTT; CDR3 protein: CASSEMVDTQYF
D gene: -; clone size: few; V gene: TRBV18; J gene: TRBJ2-2; CDR3 DNA: TGTGCCAGCTCACCAAGAAACGGGGCGAACGGGGAGCTGTTTTTT; CDR3 protein: CASSPRNGANGELFF
D gene: -; clone size: medium-sized; V gene: TRBV5-4; J gene: TRBJ1-6; CDR3 DNA: TGTGCCAGCAGCTTGGATAATTCACCCCTCCACTTT; CDR3 protein: CASSLDNSPLHF
D gene: -; clone size: -; V gene: TRBV18; J gene: TRBJ1-2; CDR3 DNA: TGTGCCAGCTCACCATCGGGCCACCCCGGCTACACCTTC; CDR3 protein: CASSPSGHPGYTF
D gene: -; clone size: -; V gene: TRBV6-5; J gene: TRBJ1-5; CDR3 DNA: TGTGCCAGCAGTTACACCACGGGACCGGGGCTGGCGTCCCAGCATTTT; CDR3 protein: CASSYTTGPGLASQHF
D gene: TRBD2; clone size: -; V gene: TRBV6-5; J gene: TRBJ2-7; CDR3 DNA: TGTGCCAGCACCGAACTAGCGGGGTCCTACGAGCAGTACTTC; CDR3 protein: CASTELAGSYEQYF
D gene: -; clone size: -; V gene: TRBV3-1/TRBV3-2; J gene: TRBJ1-1; CDR3 DNA: TGTGCCAGCAGCCAAGAAGTCCCCGGGACTGAAGCTTTCTTT; CDR3 protein: CASSQEVPGTEAFF
D gene: -; clone size: -; V gene: TRBV30; J gene: TRBJ1-5; CDR3 DNA: TGTGCCTGGAGTAAAAGTGGGGATCAGCCCCAGCATTTT; CDR3 protein: CAWSKSGDQPQHF
D gene: -; clone size: -; V gene: TRBV19; J gene: TRBJ2-3; CDR3 DNA: TGTGCCAGTAGTGTTGGCAGTTTGAGGGCAGATACGCAGTATTTT; CDR3 protein: CASSVGSLRADTQYF
D gene: TRBD1; clone size: -; V gene: TRBV7-2; J gene: TRBJ1-6; CDR3 DNA: TGTGCCAGCAGCTTTAACAGGGGGGTAGATTCACCCCTCCACTTT; CDR3 protein: CASSFNRGVDSPLHF